Each of the 6 T cell receptor beta chains below was sequenced from the same sample in a study of cytomegalovirus exposure and HLA in healthy donors (dated by TCRdb to about 2017). The receptor library was made with the immunoSEQ multiplex PCR assay. The multiplex PCR relied on a mix of 60 forward primers for TCR Vbeta segments and 13 reverse primers for TCR Jbeta segments. As stored in TCRdb, this immuneACCESS dataset retains in-frame rearrangements with V and J assigned. A fraction of the clones does not appear; measured against another copy, unresolved V genes explain less than half of the discrepancy, and the remainder lacks a known reason. The sample records approximately 110,000 clones, 70% of which are singletons. The ten top clones hold roughly 10% of the sample. The sequencing sample was made of PBMCs. The receptor source for this set is a man aged 35 to 55 in good health and CMV-seropositive.

This sequence joins TRBV6-5 and TRBJ2-3; possible D gene TRBD2, 5 bases. CDR1 and CDR2 (germline): MNHEY, SVGAGI. The CDR3 runs to 16 residues. V lost 2 bases and J lost 2, with 14 bases in between. CDR3 DNA: TGTGCCAGCAGTTACGGGCGGGCCCATCACACAGATACGCAGTATTTT. Amino acid sequence: CASSYGRAHHTDTQYF.

J is TRBJ2-4 and V is TRBV7-6, with TRBD2 identical over 7 bases. This CDR3 has 18 residues. The germline CDR1 and CDR2 sequences are SGHVS and FNYEAQ. V shed 5 bases and J 6 bases; nucleotides not matched to a gene: 19. CDR3 residues: CASSTGTIDPGAPNIQYF. The CDR3 DNA reads as TGTGCCAGCAGCACCGGGACTATCGACCCCGGGGCACCAAACATTCAGTACTTC. Based on the CDR3 plus reference TRBV7-6 and TRBJ2-4, the full variable domain is GAGVSQSPRYKVTKRGQDVALRCDPISGHVSLYWYRQALGQGPEFLTYFNYEAQQDKSGLPNDRFSAERPEGSISTLTIQRTEQRDSAMYRCASSTGTIDPGAPNIQYFGAGTRLSVL.

The V gene is TRBV9, the J gene TRBJ1-2; 11 positions match TRBD1. CDR1 is SGDLS and CDR2 is YYNGEE in the germline V gene. The CDR3 sequence is 15 residues long. V lost 2 bases to trimming and J lost 4 bases; unmatched junction nucleotides: 4. The CDR3 coding sequence is TGTGCCAGCAGCGTCGGACAGGGGGCTGGCTATGGCTACACCTTC. It translates to CASSVGQGAGYGYTF.

CDR3 DNA sequence: TGTGCCAGTAGTTTGTACAGGGACGTAAACTATGGCTACACCTTC. Protein product: CASSLYRDVNYGYTF. The chain is built from TRBV19 and TRBJ1-2, with D possibly matching TRBD1 (6 bases). The germline gives CDR1 LNHDA, CDR2 SQIVND (reference sequence). The V end was cut by 5 bases, the J end by 2 bases, with 15 bases between. The CDR3 loop spans 15 amino acids.

This clone was observed a few times. CDR3 sequence reads: CASSLGQNTEAFF. The CDR3 DNA reads TGTGCCAGCAGCTTAGGGCAGAACACTGAAGCTTTCTTT. The V call is TRBV7-2, the J call TRBJ1-1; D not resolved. The germline V gene encodes CDR1 SGHTA and CDR2 FQGNSA. V lost 1 base, J lost 1 base, and 4 bases lay in between. There are 13 residues in the CDR3.

This chain links TRBV7-9 with TRBJ2-5; 11 bases match TRBD1. Germline V CDR1 and CDR2: SEHNR, FQNEAQ (reference sequence). V trimming: 6 bases; J trimming: 5 bases; junction bases outside the gene matches: 8. The length of the CDR3 is 15 residues. CDR3: CASRDGQGARETQYF. DNA for the CDR3: TGTGCCAGCAGAGACGGACAGGGGGCCCGGGAGACCCAGTACTTC. The full variable domain, completed using reference TRBV7-9 and TRBJ2-5, is DTGVSQNPRHKITKRGQNVTFRCDPISEHNRLYWYRQTLGQGPEFLTYFQNEAQLEKSRLLSDRFSAERPKGSFSTLEIQRTEQGDSAMYLCASRDGQGARETQYFGPGTRLLVL.